This is a list of T cell receptor beta chains from one sample in a study of OX40 agonist ivuxolimab in advanced cancers. The method was immunoSEQ multiplex PCR; TCRdb's version includes in-frame clones alone and lacks a portion of them. The sample contains 65,000 or so clones, 80% to 85% of which appear only once. The sequenced sample was CD4+ or CD8+ T cells sorted from blood, obtained in a trial of the OX40 agonist ivuxolimab. These receptor sequences come from an adult with an advanced solid tumor such as melanoma, head and neck, liver or kidney cancer. Both conserved end residues are part of each CDR3. A D gene is named only where the DNA matches it firmly. Only part of the rows carry a size: once, few, many, or a class if the clone is expanded.

v_call,d_call,clone_size,j_call,cdr3_aa,cdr3_nt
TRBV25-1,-,once,TRBJ2-6,CASTRTAEGANVLTF,TGTGCCAGCACGCGGACAGCCGAGGGGGCCAACGTCCTGACTTTC
TRBV11-2,-,-,TRBJ1-1,CASSVSGTSNTEAFF,TGTGCCAGCAGCGTGTCCGGGACGTCTAACACTGAAGCTTTCTTT
TRBV11-3,TRBD2,-,TRBJ2-1,CASSLGLGREGRRNEQFF,TGTGCCAGCAGCTTAGGTTTAGGGCGGGAGGGCCGCCGCAATGAGCAGTTCTTC
TRBV6-5,-,-,TRBJ1-5,CASSYSRGHSNQPQHF,TGTGCCAGCAGTTACTCCCGTGGCCATAGCAATCAGCCCCAGCATTTT
TRBV6-6,TRBD1,-,TRBJ2-7,CASSYSARGSYEQYF,TGTGCCAGCAGTTACTCAGCCAGGGGGTCCTACGAGCAGTACTTC
TRBV20-1,-,-,TRBJ2-7,CSTDSSYEQYF,TGCAGTACCGACAGCAGCTACGAGCAGTACTTC
TRBV18,TRBD1,-,TRBJ1-4,CASSPPSGQGRGGKGKLFF,TGTGCCAGCTCACCACCCTCGGGACAGGGGCGTGGGGGTAAAGGAAAACTGTTTTTT
TRBV27,TRBD1,-,TRBJ2-3,CASSTRQGGTDTQYF,TGTGCCAGCTCTACGAGACAGGGGGGCACAGATACGCAGTATTTT
TRBV6-6,-,-,TRBJ2-2,CATSTPGVKGELFF,TGTGCCACCTCCACGCCGGGGGTTAAAGGGGAGCTGTTTTTT
TRBV5-1,TRBD2,-,TRBJ2-7,CASSLTGGQSEQYF,TGCGCCAGCAGCTTGACGGGGGGGCAATCCGAGCAGTACTTC
TRBV6-5,TRBD1,-,TRBJ1-1,CASRTDRAGAAFF,TGTGCCAGCAGAACTGACAGGGCCGGGGCAGCTTTCTTT
TRBV6-5,-,-,TRBJ1-1,CASRPRENTEAFF,TGTGCCAGCAGACCCCGGGAGAACACTGAAGCTTTCTTT
TRBV10-3,TRBD1,-,TRBJ2-1,CATTGTGGDNEQFF,TGTGCCACCACCGGGACAGGGGGAGACAATGAGCAGTTCTTC
TRBV19,TRBD1,once,TRBJ2-3,CASSITGTGSTDTQYF,TGTGCCAGTAGTATAACGGGGACAGGGTCCACAGATACGCAGTATTTT
TRBV10-3,TRBD1,once,TRBJ1-1,CAISGGTGNGDTEAFF,TGTGCCATCAGTGGAGGGACAGGGAATGGAGACACTGAAGCTTTCTTT
TRBV11-3,-,-,TRBJ1-1,CASSLGDTEAFF,TGTGCCAGCAGCTTAGGGGACACTGAAGCTTTCTTT
TRBV2,-,-,TRBJ2-7,CASSGVAVTAYEQYF,TGTGCCAGCAGTGGGGTGGCCGTAACGGCCTACGAGCAGTACTTC
TRBV29-1,TRBD2,-,TRBJ2-3,CSVLGETSGRSTDTQYF,TGCAGCGTCTTGGGGGAGACTAGCGGGAGGTCCACAGATACGCAGTATTTT
TRBV5-1,-,-,TRBJ1-4,CASSLARGAGEKLFF,TGCGCCAGCAGCTTGGCCCGGGGCGCAGGTGAAAAACTGTTTTTT
TRBV7-6,-,-,TRBJ2-7,CASSLERSEQYF,TGTGCCAGCAGCCTAGAGAGGTCCGAGCAGTACTTC
TRBV7-8,TRBD2,-,TRBJ2-1,CASSTGLAGGAYEQFF,TGTGCCAGCAGCACGGGACTAGCGGGGGGCGCGTATGAGCAGTTCTTC
TRBV10-3,-,-,TRBJ2-5,CAISEQEETQYF,TGTGCCATCAGTGAACAAGAAGAGACCCAGTACTTC
TRBV29-1,-,-,TRBJ2-1,CSVEGTEQFF,TGCAGCGTTGAAGGTACGGAGCAGTTCTTC
TRBV18,-,-,TRBJ2-5,CASSPSRETQYF,TGTGCCAGCTCACCATCTCGGGAGACCCAGTACTTC
TRBV9,-,-,TRBJ1-5,CASAPGLNRPQHF,TGTGCCAGCGCCCCGGGGTTAAATCGGCCCCAGCATTTT
TRBV5-4,-,-,TRBJ1-4,CASSLAGSTNEKLFF,TGTGCCAGCAGCTTGGCCGGGTCTACTAATGAAAAACTGTTTTTT
TRBV19,TRBD1,once,TRBJ2-5,CASSYGQGKETQYF,TGTGCCAGTAGTTACGGACAGGGAAAAGAGACCCAGTACTTC
TRBV7-6,TRBD2,-,TRBJ2-3,CASSPTSGRGTDTQYF,TGTGCCAGCAGCCCGACTAGCGGGAGAGGCACAGATACGCAGTATTTT
TRBV9,-,few,TRBJ2-6,CASSARQNSGANVLTF,TGTGCCAGCAGCGCCCGACAGAACTCTGGGGCCAACGTCCTGACTTTC
TRBV7-9,TRBD1,-,TRBJ2-7,CASSATGGIYEQYF,TGTGCCAGCAGCGCTACAGGGGGCATCTACGAGCAGTACTTC
TRBV19,TRBD2,-,TRBJ2-1,CASSIANSGSLNEQFF,TGTGCCAGTAGTATAGCGAATAGCGGGAGCCTCAATGAGCAGTTCTTC
TRBV11-3,TRBD1,-,TRBJ1-2,CASTPGGLGHGYTF,TGTGCCAGCACCCCAGGGGGCTTGGGGCATGGCTACACCTTC
TRBV19,TRBD2,once,TRBJ2-7,CASAVSGGARMDF,TGTGCCAGTGCTGTTAGCGGGGGGGCCCGCATGGACTTC
TRBV11-3,TRBD2,-,TRBJ2-3,CASSLVGSGPSTDTQYF,TGTGCCAGCAGCTTAGTCGGTAGCGGGCCTAGCACAGATACGCAGTATTTT
TRBV19,TRBD1,-,TRBJ1-2,CASSEQGPNYGYTF,TGTGCCAGTAGTGAACAGGGGCCGAACTATGGCTACACCTTC